The text below deals with one T cell receptor beta chain. These data originate in a study of glioma-infiltrating T cells. V was clipped by 7 bases and J by 2 bases; unmatched bases: 12. Germline assignment: CDR1 SQVTM and CDR2 ANQGSEA. The CDR3 contains 15 residues. TCR alpha and beta CDR3 regions were amplified from RNA using iRepertoire nested multiplex PCR. Each CDR3 protein gets one entry after TCRdb re-called the multiplex PCR reads with MiXCR. The sample lists more than 85,000 distinct CDR3 sequences, about 25% occurring once. The chain recombines TRBV29-1 with TRBJ1-2, with 8 nucleotides matching TRBD1. This TCR derives from a human donor with low-grade glioma or glioblastoma, undergoing nonglioma brain surgery, or in good health (not recorded which). The material sequenced was glioma tissue, nonneoplastic brain tissue, or PBMCs (not recorded which). CDR3 sequence reads: CSAIIWTGTNYGYTF. CDR3 DNA sequence: TGCAGCGCCATAATATGGACAGGGACAAACTATGGCTACACCTTC. Combining the CDR3 with reference TRBV29-1 and TRBJ1-2 gives the whole variable domain SAVISQKPSRDICQRGTSLTIQCQVDSQVTMMFWYRQQPGQSLTLIATANQGSEATYESGFVIDKFPISRPNLTFSTLTVSNMSPEDSSIYLCSAIIWTGTNYGYTFGSGTRLTVV.